This T cell receptor beta chain appears in the sequencing data of a study of identical twins. Comments on this clonotype: The antigen remains unidentified.

MiXCR was run by TCRdb on the 5' RACE reads, yielding one entry per CDR3 protein. The top ten hold roughly 4% of the sample, which has under 800,000 distinct CDR3 sequences, 21% seen once. Only healthy Caucasians were included as donors. Study-level findings and limits: Shared out-of-frame alpha sequences (those common to twins) showed excess low generation probability.

This CDR3 has 16 residues. The V end was cut by 2 bases, the J end by 6 bases, with 23 bases between. Germline V gene sequence: CDR1 DFQATT, CDR2 SNEGSKA (reference sequence). Separately, the same data were catalogued under a study of T cells expressing NK-cell markers. That paper states: Researchers got TCR beta repertoires out of sorted CD3+CD56+NKG2C+, CD3+CD56+NKG2C- and CD3+CD56-NKG2C+ T cells. The authors applied an anti-gamma-delta TCR antibody in several experiments, and it restricted sorting to alpha-beta TCR T cells.

The TCR originated in a woman aged 18-29 years in good health. The sequenced material came from PBMCs. The genes are TRBV20-1 and TRBJ2-7, with no clear D. CDR3 sequence: CSARSAVGLDPSEQYF. In DNA form, the CDR3 reads TGCAGTGCTAGAAGCGCTGTCGGGCTGGACCCATCCGAGCAGTACTTC.